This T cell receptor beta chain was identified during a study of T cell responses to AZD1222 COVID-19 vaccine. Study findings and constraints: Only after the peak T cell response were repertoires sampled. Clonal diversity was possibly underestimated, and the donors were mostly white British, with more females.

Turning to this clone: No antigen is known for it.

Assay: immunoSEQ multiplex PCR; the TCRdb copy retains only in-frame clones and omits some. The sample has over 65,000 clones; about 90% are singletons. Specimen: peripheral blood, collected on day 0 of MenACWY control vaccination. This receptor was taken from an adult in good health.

In nucleotides, the CDR3 is TGTGCCAGCAGCTTTGGGGGGACTAATGAAAAACTGTTTTTT. This codes for CASSFGGTNEKLFF. The rearrangement links TRBV7-8 to TRBJ1-4; possibly TRBD1 for D (5 bases). The CDR3 runs 14 residues. V lost 3 bases, J lost 2 bases, and 7 bases lay in between. Germline V gene data show CDR1 as SGHVS and CDR2 as FQNEAQ.